This TCR beta chain was observed in a study of sequential checkpoint blockade in melanoma. For the study at large: Both treatment sequences were followed by maintenance nivolumab.

Treatment noted: randomized to nivolumab then ipilimumab (arm A) or the reverse (arm B). DNA-damaging chemotherapy had not been given to any patient beforehand. Sorted cells were live CD3+CD8+, lacking CD19 and CD56, from PBMCs. This clone was found a few times. Profiling relied on immunoSEQ multiplex PCR, and the TCRdb table lists in-frame clones only, not all of them. This table has over 15,000 clones, about 69% appearing once. V lost 7 bases, J lost 2 bases, and 16 bases lay in between. This CDR3 is 14 amino acids long. Germline lookup yields CDR1 SGHRS and CDR2 YFSETQ. This sequence originates from a human donor with melanoma. The sample consisted of CD8+ T cells sorted from blood (inferred from file names), taken from a patient given nivolumab and ipilimumab in sequence. This chain connects TRBV5-1 to TRBJ2-7; D perhaps matches TRBD1 (6 bases). CDR3 residues: CASSYTGMAYEQYF. For the CDR3, the DNA is TGCGCCAGCTCCTACACAGGGATGGCCTACGAGCAGTACTTC. Based on the CDR3 plus reference TRBV5-1 and TRBJ2-7, the full variable domain is KAGVTQTPRYLIKTRGQQVTLSCSPISGHRSVSWYQQTPGQGLQFLFEYFSETQRNKGNFPGRFSGRQFSNSRSEMNVSTLELGDSALYLCASSYTGMAYEQYFGPGTRLTVT.